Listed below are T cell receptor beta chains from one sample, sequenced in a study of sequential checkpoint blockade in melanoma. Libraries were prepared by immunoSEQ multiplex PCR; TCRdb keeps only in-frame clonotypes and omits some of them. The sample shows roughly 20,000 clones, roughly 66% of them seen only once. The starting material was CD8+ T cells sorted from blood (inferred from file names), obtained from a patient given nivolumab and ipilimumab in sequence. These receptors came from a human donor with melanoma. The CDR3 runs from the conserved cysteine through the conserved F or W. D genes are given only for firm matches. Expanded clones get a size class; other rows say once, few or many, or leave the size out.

DNA: TGTGCGGTGGCAACATCTAGCGGGAGAAGCTATGAGCAGTTCTTC
CDR3: CAVATSSGRSYEQFF
size: .
J: TRBJ2-1
D: TRBD2
V: TRBV10-3

DNA: TGTGCCAGCAGTGCCGACAGGGGGCTCTCATACTCTGGAAACACCATATATTTT
CDR3: CASSADRGLSYSGNTIYF
size: .
J: TRBJ1-3
D: TRBD1
V: TRBV28

DNA: TGCGCCAGCAGCCCGACGGGGAATGAGCAGTTCTTC
CDR3: CASSPTGNEQFF
size: .
J: TRBJ2-1
D: .
V: TRBV5-1

DNA: TGTGCCAGCAGTTACTTCGCGGGAGATACGCAGTATTTT
CDR3: CASSYFAGDTQYF
size: few
J: TRBJ2-3
D: .
V: TRBV6-5

DNA: TGTGCCAGCAGTTTATTCACAGGGGGCCTTGATCAGCCCCAGCATTTT
CDR3: CASSLFTGGLDQPQHF
size: .
J: TRBJ1-5
D: TRBD1
V: TRBV28

DNA: TGCGCCAGCAGCTTCAGCGGGGCCTACAATGAGCAGTTCTTC
CDR3: CASSFSGAYNEQFF
size: few
J: TRBJ2-1
D: TRBD2
V: TRBV5-1

DNA: TGTGCCAGCAGACGGGGGAACACCGGGGAGCTGTTTTTT
CDR3: CASRRGNTGELFF
size: few
J: TRBJ2-2
D: .
V: TRBV27

DNA: TGTGCCAGCAGTGAGACAGGGGACTCCTATGGCTACACCTTC
CDR3: CASSETGDSYGYTF
size: .
J: TRBJ1-2
D: TRBD1
V: TRBV6-4

DNA: TGTGCCAGCCTTCGCCGCGATGAGCAGTTCTTC
CDR3: CASLRRDEQFF
size: .
J: TRBJ2-1
D: .
V: TRBV6-6

DNA: TGTGCCTGGAGACCAGGGGGAATCAGCTCCTATAATTCACCCCTCCACTTT
CDR3: CAWRPGGISSYNSPLHF
size: .
J: TRBJ1-6
D: TRBD1
V: TRBV30

DNA: TGTGCCAGCAGGGGAGTACAAGAGACCCAGTACTTC
CDR3: CASRGVQETQYF
size: .
J: TRBJ2-5
D: .
V: TRBV6-6

DNA: TGTGCCAGCAGTGCTGTCCGGGACACCTATGGCTACACCTTC
CDR3: CASSAVRDTYGYTF
size: .
J: TRBJ1-2
D: .
V: TRBV25-1

DNA: TGTGCCAGCAGTTACCCGCTCCAGCCGGGGGGCATTGAGCAGTTCTTC
CDR3: CASSYPLQPGGIEQFF
size: .
J: TRBJ2-1
D: .
V: TRBV6-5

DNA: TGTGCCATCAGTTCTTCTACGCCGTCCCCCGGGGGGGATACGCAGTATTTT
CDR3: CAISSSTPSPGGDTQYF
size: .
J: TRBJ2-3
D: TRBD2
V: TRBV10-3

DNA: TGTGCCAGCAGCTTATATTTGAACACTGAAGCTTTCTTT
CDR3: CASSLYLNTEAFF
size: .
J: TRBJ1-1
D: .
V: TRBV7-9

DNA: TGTGCCAGTAGTATTTCGACAACCTACGAGCAGTACTTC
CDR3: CASSISTTYEQYF
size: .
J: TRBJ2-7
D: .
V: TRBV19

DNA: TGTGCCAGCAGTGCCCAGGGGGCCACTGAAGCTTTCTTT
CDR3: CASSAQGATEAFF
size: .
J: TRBJ1-1
D: TRBD1
V: TRBV27

DNA: TGTGCCAGCAGCTTAGGGATCCAGGGGGCAGACACTGAAGCTTTCTTT
CDR3: CASSLGIQGADTEAFF
size: .
J: TRBJ1-1
D: TRBD1
V: TRBV11-3

DNA: TGTGCCTGGAGTGGGGCGGGAAGCTACGAGCAGTACTTC
CDR3: CAWSGAGSYEQYF
size: .
J: TRBJ2-7
D: .
V: TRBV30

DNA: TGTGCCAGCAGCGTCTTAGGACAGGGCCACGAGCAGTACTTC
CDR3: CASSVLGQGHEQYF
size: .
J: TRBJ2-7
D: TRBD1
V: TRBV9

DNA: TGTGCCAGCAGCGACAGGGTCAGCACAATGAACACTGAAGCTTTCTTT
CDR3: CASSDRVSTMNTEAFF
size: .
J: TRBJ1-1
D: TRBD1
V: TRBV28

DNA: TGTGCCAGCAGCCCGGGACTAGCGGGAGACTGGGCTGAGCAGTTCTTC
CDR3: CASSPGLAGDWAEQFF
size: .
J: TRBJ2-1
D: TRBD2
V: TRBV7-6

DNA: TGTGCCAGCTCGCTAGCACCCAATCAGCCCCAGCATTTT
CDR3: CASSLAPNQPQHF
size: few
J: TRBJ1-5
D: .
V: TRBV7-8

DNA: TGTGCCAGCAGCTTAGCCAGGGGGCCTAATCAGCCCCAGCATTTT
CDR3: CASSLARGPNQPQHF
size: .
J: TRBJ1-5
D: TRBD1
V: TRBV7-9

DNA: TGTGCCAGCAGCCTTCCCCGGGACAGTTTGAACACTGAAGCTTTCTTT
CDR3: CASSLPRDSLNTEAFF
size: .
J: TRBJ1-1
D: TRBD1
V: TRBV7-2

DNA: TGTGCCAGCAGCTTAGAGGACAGGGTTGGCATTCAGTACTTC
CDR3: CASSLEDRVGIQYF
size: few
J: TRBJ2-4
D: TRBD1
V: TRBV11-2

DNA: TGTGCCAGCAGCCCCCCCGGGGATGAGCAGTTCTTC
CDR3: CASSPPGDEQFF
size: .
J: TRBJ2-1
D: .
V: TRBV11-2

DNA: TGCGCCAGCAGCCAAGGGACAGGGGTGACAGATACGCAGTATTTT
CDR3: CASSQGTGVTDTQYF
size: once
J: TRBJ2-3
D: TRBD1
V: TRBV4-3

DNA: TGTGCCAGTAGTATACAGGGGCACACTGAAGCTTTCTTT
CDR3: CASSIQGHTEAFF
size: .
J: TRBJ1-1
D: .
V: TRBV19

DNA: TGTGCCACCAGCGGGGACAGGGGGGAGACCCAGTACTTC
CDR3: CATSGDRGETQYF
size: .
J: TRBJ2-5
D: TRBD1
V: TRBV15